Below, 28 T cell receptor beta chains from the same sample are listed, as sequenced in a study of blood T cell repertoires in COVID-19. Some clones are missing from TCRdb's copy, which holds only in-frame ones; the method was immunoSEQ multiplex PCR. In the table there are approximately 94,000 clones, 80% to 90% of which are singletons. Sequencing used peripheral blood. The receptor source for this set is a woman in her 70s with acute or convalescent COVID-19.

The rearrangement joins TRBV6-5 to TRBJ2-7; perhaps TRBD2 as D (5 bases). Per the germline V gene, CDR1 is MNHEY and CDR2 is SVGAGI. Trimming stripped 5 bases from V and 2 bases from J, with 13 bases between. The CDR3 sequence is 14 residues long. The CDR3 reads CASSPLRGTYEQYF. CDR3 DNA sequence: TGTGCCAGCAGTCCCCTTCGGGGTACCTACGAGCAGTACTTC.

The J gene is TRBJ1-2, the V gene TRBV7-9, with D perhaps matching TRBD1 (5 bases). The CDR3 is 16 residues long. V was pared by 1 base and J by 0 bases, with 12 bases between. Germline V lookup: CDR1 SEHNR, CDR2 FQNEAQ (reference sequence). In nucleotides, the CDR3 is TGTGCCAGCAGCTTAGAAGGGGACTCCGCTAACTATGGCTACACCTTC. Amino acid sequence: CASSLEGDSANYGYTF. Together with reference TRBV7-9 and TRBJ1-2, the CDR3 gives the full variable domain: DTGVSQNPRHKITKRGQNVTFRCDPISEHNRLYWYRQTLGQGPEFLTYFQNEAQLEKSRLLSDRFSAERPKGSFSTLEIQRTEQGDSAMYLCASSLEGDSANYGYTFGSGTRLTVV.

The gene calls are TRBV7-9 and TRBJ2-2, with 10 bases matching TRBD1. The ends lost 5 bases at V and 3 bases at J; junction bases unmatched: 3. Germline V lookup: CDR1 SEHNR, CDR2 FQNEAQ (reference sequence). This CDR3 is 15 amino acids long. CDR3 region: CASSPGTGDTGELFF. For the CDR3, the DNA is TGTGCCAGCAGCCCCGGGACAGGGGACACCGGGGAGCTGTTTTTT.

The chain carries TRBV4-1 and TRBJ2-7; 7 nucleotides agree with TRBD1. The CDR3 length is 16 residues. V trimming: 1 base; J trimming: 2 bases; junction bases outside the gene matches: 8. Germline V gene lookup returns CDR1 MGHRA and CDR2 YSYEKL. CDR3 protein: CASSQVGTGVAYEQYF. The CDR3 coding sequence is TGCGCCAGCAGCCAAGTCGGCACAGGGGTTGCCTACGAGCAGTACTTC.

This clone was detected a few times. This chain uses TRBV6-1 with TRBJ1-1; tentatively, D is TRBD1 (5 bases). The length of the CDR3 is 17 residues. With 3 bases removed from V and 1 base from J, the gap between germline ends came to 18 bases. CDR1 MNHNS and CDR2 SASEGT come from the germline V gene. The CDR3 sequence: CASSDRGRGKRNTEAFF. The CDR3 DNA sequence: TGTGCCAGCAGTGATAGGGGACGGGGGAAACGGAACACTGAAGCTTTCTTT.

The gene calls are TRBV5-1 and TRBJ1-1, with TRBD1 identical over 9 bases. Germline loops: CDR1 SGHRS, CDR2 YFSETQ. The CDR3 is made up of 16 amino acids. V trimming: 4 bases; J trimming: 3 bases; junction bases outside the gene matches: 10. The CDR3 coding sequence is TGCGCCAGCAGCCCGAACTCGGGACAGGGTTACACTGAAGCTTTCTTT. This gives the protein CASSPNSGQGYTEAFF.

V and J are TRBV4-1 and TRBJ2-1; 9 bases are a match to TRBD2. V dropped 1 base and J dropped 4; count of bases not matched to a gene: 5. This CDR3 spans 16 amino acids. The germline CDR1 and CDR2 sequences are MGHRA and YSYEKL. The CDR3 coding sequence is TGCGCCAGCAGCCAAGGTCTAGCGGGACTTTACAATGAGCAGTTCTTC. The encoded protein is CASSQGLAGLYNEQFF.

The count of this clone is one. This chain uses TRBV10-1 with TRBJ2-3; 7 bases line up with TRBD1. Germline CDR1 and CDR2: WNHNN and SYGVQD (reference sequence). The trim removed 6 bases at V and 3 bases at J, leaving 15 bases unmatched. This CDR3 is built from 17 residues. The CDR3 reads CASSADLTGMGTDTQYF. CDR3 nucleotides: TGCGCCAGCAGCGCCGATTTGACAGGGATGGGAACAGATACGCAGTATTTT.

The chain links TRBV6-5 to TRBJ2-7, with 10 bases lining up with TRBD1. V shed 7 bases, J shed 5 bases, and the junction held 8 bases outside the gene matches. This CDR3 comprises 14 residues. Germline CDR1 MNHEY, CDR2 SVGAGI. The CDR3 sequence: CASNKGQGKNEQYF. The CDR3 DNA reads as TGTGCCAGCAACAAGGGACAGGGGAAAAACGAGCAGTACTTC.

The chain has TRBV9 and TRBJ2-7; possible D gene TRBD1, 6 bases. V lost 4 bases and J 4 bases, leaving 15 bases between the germline ends. Per germline, CDR1 SGDLS and CDR2 YYNGEE. The CDR3 sequence is 14 residues long. The CDR3 DNA sequence: TGTGCCAGCAGCCCAAGGGACACGATATACGAGCAGTACTTC. Translated, it gives CASSPRDTIYEQYF.

Turning to this clone: Other DNA sequences within the sample encode an identical CDR3. This chain links TRBV29-1 with TRBJ1-5, with 8 bases that match TRBD1. Per the germline V gene, CDR1 is SQVTM and CDR2 is ANQGSEA. CDR3 size: 13 residues. The V segment lost 4 bases and the J segment 2 bases; nucleotides outside the gene matches: 1. The CDR3 bases are TGCAGCGTTGCGGACAGGGGCAATCAGCCCCAGCATTTT. Protein sequence: CSVADRGNQPQHF.

The chain is built from TRBV29-1 and TRBJ2-3; 8 positions match TRBD1. Germline V gene sequence: CDR1 SQVTM, CDR2 ANQGSEA. The CDR3 covers 14 residues. Trimming took 7 bases from V and 0 from J; bases not matched to a gene: 6. CDR3 sequence: CSEDRAGSTDTQYF. The CDR3 DNA reads TGCAGCGAGGACAGGGCGGGGAGCACAGATACGCAGTATTTT.

This chain connects TRBV11-3 to TRBJ2-3; 16 bases align to TRBD2. The CDR3 totals 16 residues. J gave up 5 bases and V 5 bases, and 4 bases lay outside the gene matches. CDR1 SGHNT and CDR2 YENEEA come from the germline V gene. The CDR3 here is CASSLGLAGGLDTQYF. CDR3 nucleotide sequence: TGTGCCAGCAGCCTGGGACTAGCGGGAGGGCTAGATACGCAGTATTTT.

The V gene is TRBV10-1, the J gene TRBJ2-3; 14 bases are shared with TRBD2. CDR3 length: 17 residues. V gave up 8 bases and J gave up 3 bases; unmatched junction bases: 10. Germline assignment: CDR1 WNHNN and CDR2 SYGVQD (reference sequence). The CDR3 loop is CASRPGLAGAETDTQYF. The DNA for the CDR3 is TGCGCCAGCCGACCGGGACTAGCGGGAGCGGAGACAGATACGCAGTATTTT.

This rearrangement joins TRBV7-8 to TRBJ2-3, with unresolved D. Trimming took off 5 bases at V and 2 bases at J, with 14 bases between the two ends. This CDR3 is built from 15 residues. The germline CDR1 and CDR2 sequences are SGHVS and FQNEAQ. CDR3 loop: CASSIRQVVTDTQYF. The DNA of the CDR3 is TGTGCCAGCAGCATCCGACAAGTGGTCACAGATACGCAGTATTTT.

The chain recombines TRBV3-1 (or the pseudogene TRBV3-2) with TRBJ2-1, with D possibly TRBD1 on 6 matching bases. Deletions cut 3 bases from V and 5 bases from J, with 8 bases between. The CDR3 runs 13 residues. Germline-derived CDR1 and CDR2 are LGHDT and YNNKEL (reference sequence). CDR3 region: CASSQRGNNEQFF. The CDR3 DNA is TGTGCCAGCAGCCAGAGGGGGAACAATGAGCAGTTCTTC.

This sequence joins TRBV19 and TRBJ1-3; D gene uncertain. Germline CDR1 reads LNHDA; CDR2 reads SQIVND (reference sequence). V was trimmed by 3 bases and J by 0 bases, leaving 6 bases between them. This CDR3 region has 14 residues. The CDR3 reads CASSIGGSGNTIYF. Written as DNA, the CDR3 is TGTGCCAGTAGTATTGGCGGCTCTGGAAACACCATATATTTT.

This clone was detected once. The chain combines TRBV30 with TRBJ1-1; no reliable D call. This CDR3 comprises 15 residues. V was shortened by 2 bases and J by 1 base, with 14 bases between the two germline ends. Per germline, CDR1 GTSNPN and CDR2 SVGIG (reference sequence). The CDR3 protein is CAWSFLRVGNTEAFF. The CDR3 DNA reads as TGTGCCTGGAGTTTTCTTCGGGTGGGGAACACTGAAGCTTTCTTT.

The gene calls are TRBV6-5 and TRBJ2-7, with 9 bases fitting TRBD1. The germline CDR1 and CDR2 sequences are MNHEY and SVGAGI. V lost 10 bases and J lost 4; bases outside the gene matches: 8. This CDR3 spans 13 amino acids. This CDR3 is CAISAGTGYEQYF. CDR3 sequence (DNA): TGTGCCATCTCGGCCGGGACAGGGTACGAGCAGTACTTC.

This clone has only one observation. The chain recombines TRBV11-3 with TRBJ2-2; a possible D gene is TRBD2 (6 bases). This CDR3 spans 18 amino acids. V dropped 6 bases and J dropped 3 bases, with 23 bases sitting between them. CDR1 is SGHNT and CDR2 is YENEEA in the germline V gene. CDR3 DNA: TGTGCCAGCAGTCCCACAACCTCCGGGAGAGGATACACCGGGGAGCTGTTTTTT. Translated, it gives CASSPTTSGRGYTGELFF.

The gene calls are TRBV7-2 and TRBJ2-1, with TRBD2 matching over 11 bases. Germline V gives CDR1 SGHTA, CDR2 FQGNSA. This CDR3 is built from 15 residues. Trimming at V came to 1 base and at J to 7 bases, leaving 3 bases not matched to a gene. The CDR3 DNA reads TGTGCCAGCAGCTTAGTAGCGGGGGGGCGGAATGAGCAGTTCTTC. It specifies CASSLVAGGRNEQFF.

The chain combines TRBV18 with TRBJ1-6; no firm D call. Germline-derived CDR1 and CDR2 are KGHSH and LQKENI. Between the trimmed V and J ends, which lost 1 base and 4 bases, there was a span of 20 bases. The CDR3 contains 19 residues. CDR3 sequence (DNA): TGTGCCAGCTCACCACGACGACCGGGGTCCGAGATTTATAATTCACCCCTCCACTTT. It specifies CASSPRRPGSEIYNSPLHF. The whole variable domain, remainder taken from reference TRBV18 and TRBJ1-6, is NAGVMQNPRHLVRRRGQEARLRCSPMKGHSHVYWYRQLPEEGLKFMVYLQKENIIDESGMPKERFSAEFPKEGPSILRIQQVVRGDSAAYFCASSPRRPGSEIYNSPLHFGNGTRLTVT.

The J gene is TRBJ1-3, the V gene TRBV7-2; D ambiguous. Germline CDR1 is SGHTA and CDR2 is FQGNSA. This CDR3 contains 14 residues. Trimming stripped 3 bases from V and 3 bases from J, with 9 bases between. The CDR3 reads CASSFTALGNTIYF. DNA for the CDR3: TGTGCCAGCAGCTTTACAGCTCTTGGAAACACCATATATTTT.

The V and J genes are TRBV2 and TRBJ2-1; TRBD1 agrees at 9 bases. With V trimmed by 6 bases and J by 10 bases, 19 bases remained unmatched. Germline values: CDR1 SNHLY, CDR2 FYNNEI. The CDR3 runs 17 residues. The CDR3 reads CASSLTRDRALEGEQFF. Written as DNA, the CDR3 is TGTGCCAGCAGCTTGACCCGGGACAGGGCCTTGGAGGGGGAGCAGTTCTTC.

The rearrangement joins TRBV7-9 to TRBJ2-2, with D possibly being TRBD1 (6 bases). Germline V gene data show CDR1 as SEHNR and CDR2 as FQNEAQ (reference sequence). The CDR3 length is 15 residues. The V and J ends lost 4 bases and 6 bases respectively, with 15 bases between them. The CDR3 coding sequence is TGTGCCAGCAGCTCTACCGGGACACTCCCCGGGGAGCTGTTTTTT. Its translation is CASSSTGTLPGELFF.

The V call is TRBV6-1, the J call TRBJ1-1, with unresolved D. The CDR3 sequence is 14 residues long. V lost 3 bases and J lost 6, with 14 bases in between. Germline CDR1 reads MNHNS; CDR2 reads SASEGT. CDR3 sequence reads: CASSDVSGIAEAFF. In DNA, the CDR3 is TGTGCCAGCAGTGACGTCTCGGGGATCGCTGAAGCTTTCTTT.

V and J are TRBV30 and TRBJ2-2; D is unclear. Trimming pared 3 bases from V and 5 bases from J, leaving 10 bases between. The germline CDR1 and CDR2 sequences are GTSNPN and SVGIG (reference sequence). The CDR3 length is 13 residues. Here the CDR3 DNA reads TGTGCCTGGAGGTTAGCAGCTACCGGGGAGCTGTTTTTT. Its protein product is CAWRLAATGELFF.

The chain combines TRBV29-1 with TRBJ2-1; D perhaps matches TRBD2 (6 bases). V lost 7 bases and J 0 bases, leaving 13 bases between the germline ends. Germline V lookup: CDR1 SQVTM, CDR2 ANQGSEA. The CDR3 sequence is 14 residues long. The CDR3 spells CSAGGRTSYNEQFF. CDR3 nucleotides: TGCAGCGCTGGGGGGAGAACCTCCTACAATGAGCAGTTCTTC.